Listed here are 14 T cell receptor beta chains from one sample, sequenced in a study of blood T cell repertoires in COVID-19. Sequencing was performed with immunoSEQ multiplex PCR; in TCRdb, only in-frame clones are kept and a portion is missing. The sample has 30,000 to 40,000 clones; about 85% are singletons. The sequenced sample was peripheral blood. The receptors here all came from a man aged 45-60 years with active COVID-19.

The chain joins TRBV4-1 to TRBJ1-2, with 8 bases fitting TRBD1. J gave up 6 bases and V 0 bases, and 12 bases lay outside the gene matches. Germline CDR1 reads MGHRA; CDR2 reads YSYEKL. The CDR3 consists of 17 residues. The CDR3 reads CASSQDRVIAGQDGYTF. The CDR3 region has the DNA TGCGCCAGCAGCCAAGATCGGGTCATCGCGGGACAGGATGGCTACACCTTC.

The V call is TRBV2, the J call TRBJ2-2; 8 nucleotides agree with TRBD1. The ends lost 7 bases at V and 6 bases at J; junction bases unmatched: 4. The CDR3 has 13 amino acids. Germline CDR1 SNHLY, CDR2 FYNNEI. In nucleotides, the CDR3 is TGTGCCAGCAAATACAGGGGGTCCGGGGAGCTGTTTTTT. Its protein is CASKYRGSGELFF.

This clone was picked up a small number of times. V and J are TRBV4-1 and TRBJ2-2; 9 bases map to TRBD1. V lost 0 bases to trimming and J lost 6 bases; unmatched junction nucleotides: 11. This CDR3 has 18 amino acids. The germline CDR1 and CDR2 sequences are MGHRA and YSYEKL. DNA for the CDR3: TGCGCCAGCAGCCAAGAGGGGAGGGGACAGGGCATCGCCGGGGAGCTGTTTTTT. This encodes CASSQEGRGQGIAGELFF.

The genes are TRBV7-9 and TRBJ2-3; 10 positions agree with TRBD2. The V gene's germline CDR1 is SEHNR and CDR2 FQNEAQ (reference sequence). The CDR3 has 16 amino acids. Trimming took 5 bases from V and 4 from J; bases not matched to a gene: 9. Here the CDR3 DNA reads TGTGCCAGCAGCCCAGCTAGCGGGGGAGTCGCAGATACGCAGTATTTT. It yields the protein CASSPASGGVADTQYF.

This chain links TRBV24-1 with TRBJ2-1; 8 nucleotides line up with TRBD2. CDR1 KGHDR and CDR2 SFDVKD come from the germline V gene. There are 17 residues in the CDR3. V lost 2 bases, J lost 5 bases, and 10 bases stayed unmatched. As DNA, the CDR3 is TGTGCCACCAGTGATTCGGGTAGCGGGGTTGCGAACAATGAGCAGTTCTTC. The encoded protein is CATSDSGSGVANNEQFF.

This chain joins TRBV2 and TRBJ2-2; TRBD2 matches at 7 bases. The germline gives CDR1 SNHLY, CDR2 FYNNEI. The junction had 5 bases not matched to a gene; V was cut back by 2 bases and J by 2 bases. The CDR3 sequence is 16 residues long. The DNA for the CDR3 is TGTGCCAGCAGTGAATGGCTAGCGGTAAACACCGGGGAGCTGTTTTTT. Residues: CASSEWLAVNTGELFF. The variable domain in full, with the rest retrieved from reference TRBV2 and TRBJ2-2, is EPEVTQTPSHQVTQMGQEVILRCVPISNHLYFYWYRQILGQKVEFLVSFYNNEISEKSEIFDDQFSVERPDGSNFTLKIRSTKLEDSAMYFCASSEWLAVNTGELFFGEGSRLTVL.

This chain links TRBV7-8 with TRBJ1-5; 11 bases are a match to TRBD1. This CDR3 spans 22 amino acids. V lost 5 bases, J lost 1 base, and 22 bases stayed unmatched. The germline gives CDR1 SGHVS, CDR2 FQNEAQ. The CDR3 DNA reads TGTGCCAGCAGCGGTAATGATATCCTCCGGGACAGGGGGTCTTGGAGCAATCAGCCCCAGCATTTT. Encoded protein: CASSGNDILRDRGSWSNQPQHF.

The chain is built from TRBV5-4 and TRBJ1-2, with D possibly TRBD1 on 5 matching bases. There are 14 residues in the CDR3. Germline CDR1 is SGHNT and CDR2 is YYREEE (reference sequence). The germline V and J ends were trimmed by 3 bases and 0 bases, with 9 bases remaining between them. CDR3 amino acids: CASSSGGANYGYTF. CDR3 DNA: TGTGCCAGCAGCTCCGGGGGAGCTAACTATGGCTACACCTTC.

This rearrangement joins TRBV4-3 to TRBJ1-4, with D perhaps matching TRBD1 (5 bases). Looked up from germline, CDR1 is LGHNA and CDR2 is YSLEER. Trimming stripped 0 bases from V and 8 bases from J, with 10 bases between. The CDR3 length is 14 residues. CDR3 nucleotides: TGCGCCAGCAGCCAAGAATCAGGGAACGAAAAACTGTTTTTT. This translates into CASSQESGNEKLFF.

The DNA for the CDR3 is TGCGCCAGCAGCGCCGACAGGAGAGTCGAAAAACTGTTTTTT. It yields the protein CASSADRRVEKLFF. The chain is built from TRBV5-1 and TRBJ1-4; D may be TRBD1 (6 bases). This CDR3 has 14 amino acids. V lost 4 bases to trimming and J lost 8 bases, with 15 bases between them. Looked up from germline, CDR1 is SGHRS and CDR2 is YFSETQ.

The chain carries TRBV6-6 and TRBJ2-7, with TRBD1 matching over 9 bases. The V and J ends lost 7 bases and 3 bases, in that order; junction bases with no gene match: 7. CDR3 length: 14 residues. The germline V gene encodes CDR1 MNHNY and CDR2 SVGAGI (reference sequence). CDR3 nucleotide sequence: TGTGCCAGCACCCCACAGGGGGCCGACTACGAGCAGTACTTC. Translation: CASTPQGADYEQYF.

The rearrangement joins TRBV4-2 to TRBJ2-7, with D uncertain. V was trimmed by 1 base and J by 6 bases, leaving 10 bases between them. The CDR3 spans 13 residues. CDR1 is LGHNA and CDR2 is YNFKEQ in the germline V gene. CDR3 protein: CASSQVGVPEQYF. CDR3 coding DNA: TGTGCCAGCAGCCAAGTCGGTGTCCCCGAGCAGTACTTC.

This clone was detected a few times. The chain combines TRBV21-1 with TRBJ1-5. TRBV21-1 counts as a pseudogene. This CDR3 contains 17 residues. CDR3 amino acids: CASSKVRRQSINQPQHF. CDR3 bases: TGTGCCAGCAGCAAAGTGAGGCGTCAGAGCATAAATCAGCCCCAGCATTTT.

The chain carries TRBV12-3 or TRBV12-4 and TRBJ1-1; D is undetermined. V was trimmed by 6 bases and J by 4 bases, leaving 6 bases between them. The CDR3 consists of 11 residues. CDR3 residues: CASSRSTEAFF. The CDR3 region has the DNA TGTGCCAGCAGCAGGTCCACTGAAGCTTTCTTT.